A single sample gave rise to the 27 T cell receptor beta chains below, sequenced in a study of patients and donors after allogeneic stem cell transplantation. MiXCR, run by TCRdb on the RT-PCR reads, gives a single entry per CDR3 protein. The data hold about 87,000 distinct CDR3 sequences, with 5% observed a single time. Material for sequencing was blood, either unsorted or a sorted T cell fraction (not recorded which). These receptors were obtained from a human donor who was either an allogeneic HSCT recipient or a stem cell or donor lymphocyte infusion donor (not recorded which). It is not recorded whose cells these are; they may come from a transplant donor.

This clonotype was detected ten times or more. The chain joins TRBV3-1 to TRBJ1-6; 11 positions agree with TRBD1. Germline assignment: CDR1 LGHDT and CDR2 YNNKEL (reference sequence). V dropped 4 bases and J dropped 10; count of bases not matched to a gene: 12. The CDR3 has 17 amino acids. CDR3 sequence reads: CASSPAPPGTGGSPLHF. For the CDR3, the DNA is TGTGCCAGCAGCCCAGCACCACCCGGGACAGGGGGATCACCCCTCCACTTT.

This clonotype was picked up a small number of times. V is TRBV18 and J is TRBJ1-2; TRBD1 might be the D (6 bases). Germline values: CDR1 KGHSH, CDR2 LQKENI. The CDR3 has 14 amino acids. V lost 3 bases and J 5 bases, leaving 13 bases between the germline ends. Written as DNA, the CDR3 is TGTGCCAGCTCACCTACGGGGGCGCAGTATGGCTACACCTTC. Translated, it gives CASSPTGAQYGYTF.

This clonotype occurred a few times. The rearrangement links TRBV5-4 to TRBJ2-4, with 15 bases lining up with TRBD2. This CDR3 is built from 18 residues. J lost 3 bases, V lost 4 bases, and 8 bases had no gene match. Germline assignment: CDR1 SGHNT and CDR2 YYREEE (reference sequence). The CDR3: CASSPRGGLAGGKNIQYF. DNA for the CDR3: TGTGCCAGCAGCCCAAGGGGGGGACTAGCGGGGGGCAAAAACATTCAGTACTTC.

This clonotype came up many times. The chain recombines TRBV29-1 with TRBJ1-1; unclear D gene. The CDR3 consists of 12 residues. V lost 2 bases to trimming and J lost 5 bases, with 9 bases between them. The germline V gene has CDR1 SQVTM and CDR2 ANQGSEA. The CDR3 protein is CSVEKGWTEAFF. DNA for the CDR3: TGCAGCGTTGAAAAGGGATGGACTGAAGCTTTCTTT.

This clonotype was picked up a small number of times. V usage is TRBV27 and J usage is TRBJ1-4; unclear D gene. V gave up 5 bases and J gave up 4 bases, with 14 bases separating them. The CDR3 is made up of 15 amino acids. Germline values: CDR1 MNHEY, CDR2 SMNVEV (reference sequence). CDR3 in amino acids: CASSPLRRINEKLFF. For the CDR3, the DNA is TGTGCCAGCAGTCCCCTGAGGCGGATTAATGAAAAACTGTTTTTT.

V and J are TRBV4-2 and TRBJ2-5; 10 nucleotides agree with TRBD2. Germline V gene sequence: CDR1 LGHNA, CDR2 YNFKEQ. The CDR3 has 17 residues. V shed 3 bases and J 5 bases; nucleotides not matched to a gene: 12. CDR3 coding DNA: TGTGCCAGCAGCCACCGGGGGCAGCGGGAGGGCGGGGAGACCCAGTACTTC. As protein: CASSHRGQREGGETQYF.

In DNA, the CDR3 is TGTGCCAGCAGCGTGAGAAACACAGATACGCAGTATTTT. Translation gives CASSVRNTDTQYF. The J gene is TRBJ2-3, the V gene TRBV9; no clear D gene. Germline loops: CDR1 SGDLS, CDR2 YYNGEE. The V gene lost 2 bases and the J gene lost 2 bases, with 6 bases spanning the gap. This CDR3 is built from 13 residues. The complete variable domain, with remaining parts taken from reference TRBV9 and TRBJ2-3, reads DSGVTQTPKHLITATGQRVTLRCSPRSGDLSVYWYQQSLDQGLQFLIQYYNGEERAKGNILERFSAQQFPDLHSELNLSSLELGDSALYFCASSVRNTDTQYFGPGTRLTVL.

The chain carries TRBV6-4 and TRBJ1-1; unclear D gene. V was clipped by 0 bases and J by 4 bases, with 9 bases between them. The CDR3 totals 14 residues. In germline, CDR1 is MRHNA, CDR2 SNTAGT. The CDR3 sequence is CASSDSNRPTEAFF. In nucleotides, the CDR3 is TGTGCCAGCAGTGACTCGAACAGACCCACTGAAGCTTTCTTT.

This chain links TRBV25-1 with TRBJ2-1, with 10 bases that match TRBD1. Germline CDR1 and CDR2: MGHDK and SYGVNS. J lost 6 bases, V lost 4 bases, and 12 bases had no gene match. The CDR3 totals 17 residues. CDR3: CASSGAPGTGAFNEQFF. CDR3 DNA: TGTGCCAGCAGTGGGGCACCCGGGACAGGGGCGTTCAATGAGCAGTTCTTC.

This clonotype was recorded many times. The chain combines TRBV2 with TRBJ2-7; 9 positions match TRBD2. The V and J ends lost 3 bases and 0 bases, in that order; junction bases with no gene match: 6. CDR1 is SNHLY, CDR2 FYNNEI, per germline. The CDR3 length is 16 residues. CDR3 region: CASSDLKREASYEQYF. As DNA, the CDR3 is TGTGCCAGCAGTGATCTAAAGCGGGAGGCCTCCTACGAGCAGTACTTC.

This clonotype was counted ten times or more. V usage is TRBV9 and J usage is TRBJ2-3; no clear D gene. Looked up from germline, CDR1 is SGDLS and CDR2 is YYNGEE. Trimming shortened V by 1 base and J by 3 bases, and 15 bases separated the two germline ends. The CDR3 sequence is 16 residues long. In DNA, the CDR3 is TGTGCCAGCAGCGTAAGTAGCAGCCTACGGACAGATACGCAGTATTTT. Protein: CASSVSSSLRTDTQYF.

This clonotype came up many times. This chain joins TRBV20-1 and TRBJ2-3, with TRBD2 identical over 9 bases. This CDR3 is built from 15 residues. The V segment lost 6 bases and the J segment 2 bases; nucleotides outside the gene matches: 9. Looked up from germline, CDR1 is DFQATT and CDR2 is SNEGSKA (reference sequence). The CDR3 DNA follows: TGCAGTGCAGTGGGGACTAGCTCTAACACAGATACGCAGTATTTT. Amino acid sequence: CSAVGTSSNTDTQYF.

This clonotype was detected ten times or more. The chain is built from TRBV21-1 and TRBJ2-1; TRBD1 was called by the table and not checked on the DNA. TRBV21-1 is deemed a pseudogene. The CDR3 contains 17 residues. The CDR3 DNA reads TGTGCCAGCAGCAAAGTGGTCGACAGGGATGGCTACAATGAGCAGTTCTTC. Translation gives CASSKVVDRDGYNEQFF.

In its sample, this clonotype was seen many times. This chain joins TRBV15 and TRBJ2-3, with D possibly matching TRBD1 (5 bases). CDR3 length equals 15 residues. Germline CDR1 reads LNHNV; CDR2 reads YYDKDF (reference sequence). V was shortened by 4 bases and J by 4 bases, with 15 bases between the two germline ends. CDR3: CATSTRSRGADTQYF. The CDR3 DNA is TGTGCCACCAGCACCCGAAGTAGGGGCGCAGATACGCAGTATTTT.

This chain links TRBV27 with TRBJ2-7; 8 nucleotides match TRBD2. The CDR3 covers 14 residues. Trimming took 10 bases from V and 2 from J; bases not matched to a gene: 10. Germline CDR1 MNHEY, CDR2 SMNVEV (reference sequence). CDR3 sequence: CATLTSAFPYEQYF. As DNA, the CDR3 is TGTGCCACGCTGACTAGCGCCTTTCCCTACGAGCAGTACTTC.

This clonotype was recorded many times. Germline is not matched at one junction end, which may reflect a read error. The chain has TRBV11-2 and TRBJ1-6, with D unresolved. The CDR3 length is 19 residues. The germline CDR1 and CDR2 sequences are SGHAT and FQNNGV. The CDR3 nucleotides are TGTGCCAGCAGCTTAGAGGGTGACGTAACGAGCTCCTATAATTCACCCCTCCTCTTT. It encodes CASSLEGDVTSSYNSPLLF.

The gene calls are TRBV5-1 and TRBJ1-1, with D hard to call. The CDR3 is 13 amino acids. CDR1 and CDR2 (germline): SGHRS, YFSETQ. V dropped 2 bases and J dropped 6 bases, with 11 bases sitting between them. The CDR3 loop is CASSFGEAAEAFF. The CDR3 nucleotides read TGCGCCAGCAGCTTCGGGGAGGCCGCTGAAGCTTTCTTT.

This clonotype was counted many times. V and J are TRBV5-4 and TRBJ1-4; D is perhaps TRBD1 (5 bases). The ends were cut back, 0 bases at V and 3 bases at J, with 9 bases in the middle. CDR1 is SGHNT and CDR2 is YYREEE in the germline V gene (reference sequence). The length of the CDR3 is 15 residues. CDR3 region: CASSLEGDPNEKLFF. Written as DNA, the CDR3 is TGTGCCAGCAGCTTGGAAGGGGATCCTAATGAAAAACTGTTTTTT.

This clonotype was picked up many times. The chain couples TRBV12-3 or TRBV12-4 to TRBJ2-3; D call uncertain. The CDR3 extends over 13 amino acids. V was clipped by 6 bases and J by 0 bases, with 7 bases between them. The CDR3 nucleotides are TGTGCCAGCAGAGTTTCCAGCACAGATACGCAGTATTTT. It specifies CASRVSSTDTQYF.

This clonotype was picked up many times. This chain connects TRBV20-1 to TRBJ1-2; D remains ambiguous. CDR1 and CDR2 (germline): DFQATT, SNEGSKA (reference sequence). The CDR3 sequence is 12 residues long. V shed 8 bases and J shed 7 bases, with 17 bases lying between them. Written as DNA, the CDR3 is TGCAGTTACACGAAGGCAGATCTTGGCTACACCTTC. Translating gives CSYTKADLGYTF.

This clonotype has at least ten counts. The chain combines TRBV20-1 with TRBJ1-1, with D unresolved. The CDR3 loop spans 14 amino acids. Germline CDR1 is DFQATT and CDR2 is SNEGSKA (reference sequence). The ends were cut back, 0 bases at V and 6 bases at J, with 14 bases in the middle. This CDR3 is CSARESSPIAEAFF. CDR3 nucleotide sequence: TGCAGTGCTAGAGAATCGTCGCCGATAGCTGAAGCTTTCTTT.

This chain connects TRBV5-1 to TRBJ2-7, with 10 bases lining up with TRBD1. V trimming: 1 base; J trimming: 5 bases; junction bases outside the gene matches: 6. Germline V gene data show CDR1 as SGHRS and CDR2 as YFSETQ. This CDR3 has 15 amino acids. The chain's CDR3 is CASSLSTDRGDEQYF. CDR3 sequence (DNA): TGCGCCAGCAGCTTGTCTACGGACAGGGGGGACGAGCAGTACTTC.

This clonotype was detected ten times or more. This rearrangement joins TRBV20-1 to TRBJ1-4; TRBD1 might be the D (6 bases). Germline CDR1 DFQATT, CDR2 SNEGSKA (reference sequence). The CDR3 spans 15 residues. The ends were cut back, 6 bases at V and 1 base at J, with 15 bases in the middle. CDR3: CSAPRGGRTNEKLFF. The CDR3 DNA follows: TGCAGTGCACCCCGCGGGGGCCGAACTAATGAAAAACTGTTTTTT.

The chain links TRBV6-1 to TRBJ1-4, with D tentatively TRBD1 (5 bases). V gave up 6 bases and J gave up 8 bases, with 13 bases separating them. The CDR3 length is 13 residues. Germline V lookup: CDR1 MNHNS, CDR2 SASEGT. CDR3 loop: CASRDSREEKLFF. The DNA of the CDR3 is TGTGCCAGCAGAGACAGCAGGGAGGAAAAACTGTTTTTT.

V is TRBV19 and J is TRBJ1-3, with D hard to call. The CDR3 has 13 residues. The germline gives CDR1 LNHDA, CDR2 SQIVND (reference sequence). The V end lost 2 bases, the J end lost 3 bases, and 5 bases lay between the germline ends. As DNA, the CDR3 is TGTGCCAGTAGTATAAGGGATGGAAACACCATATATTTT. This codes for CASSIRDGNTIYF.

The V and J genes are TRBV28 and TRBJ1-6, with 9 positions matching TRBD1. CDR1 MDHEN and CDR2 SYDVKM come from the germline V gene. The trim removed 7 bases at V and 4 bases at J, leaving 8 bases unmatched. The CDR3 spans 16 residues. The CDR3, as DNA: TGTGCCAGCACCCTGGGGACAGGGAGTTATAATTCACCCCTCCACTTT. The encoded protein is CASTLGTGSYNSPLHF.

This clonotype came up a few times. CDR3 protein: CASSWDRAGNTIYF. For the CDR3, the DNA is TGTGCCAGCAGTTGGGACAGGGCTGGAAACACCATATATTTT. V usage is TRBV6-5 and J usage is TRBJ1-3, with 9 bases identical to TRBD1. V lost 4 bases, J lost 2 bases, and 0 bases stayed unmatched. This CDR3 spans 14 amino acids. Germline V gene lookup returns CDR1 MNHEY and CDR2 SVGAGI.